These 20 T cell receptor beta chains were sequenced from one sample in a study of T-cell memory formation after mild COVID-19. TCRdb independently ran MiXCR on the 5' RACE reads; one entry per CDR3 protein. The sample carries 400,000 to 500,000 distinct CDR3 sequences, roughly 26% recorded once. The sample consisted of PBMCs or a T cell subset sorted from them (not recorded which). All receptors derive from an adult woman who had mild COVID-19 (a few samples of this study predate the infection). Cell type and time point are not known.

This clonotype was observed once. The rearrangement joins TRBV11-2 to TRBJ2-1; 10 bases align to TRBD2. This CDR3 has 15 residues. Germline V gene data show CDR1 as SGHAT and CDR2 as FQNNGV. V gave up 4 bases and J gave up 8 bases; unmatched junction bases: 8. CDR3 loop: CASSSQREGLYEQFF. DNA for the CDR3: TGTGCCAGCAGCTCCCAGCGGGAGGGCCTCTATGAGCAGTTCTTC.

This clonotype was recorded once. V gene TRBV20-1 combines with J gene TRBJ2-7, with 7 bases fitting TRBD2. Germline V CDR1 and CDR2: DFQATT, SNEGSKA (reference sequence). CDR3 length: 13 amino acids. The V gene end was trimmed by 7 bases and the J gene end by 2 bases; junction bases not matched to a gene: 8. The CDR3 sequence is CSVPRGVAYEQYF. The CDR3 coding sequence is TGCAGTGTCCCTCGGGGGGTCGCCTACGAGCAGTACTTC.

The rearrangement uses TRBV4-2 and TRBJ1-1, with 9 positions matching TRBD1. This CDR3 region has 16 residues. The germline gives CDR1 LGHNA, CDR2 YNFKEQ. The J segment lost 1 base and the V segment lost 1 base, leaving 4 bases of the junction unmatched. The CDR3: CASSQAQTGGNTEAFF. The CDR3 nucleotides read TGTGCCAGCAGCCAAGCCCAGACAGGGGGGAACACTGAAGCTTTCTTT.

The CDR3 region is CASSVADSQFTDTQYF. The CDR3 nucleotides are TGTGCCAGCAGCGTAGCGGACAGTCAATTCACAGATACGCAGTATTTT. The chain employs TRBV9 and TRBJ2-3; weak D call: TRBD1 (6 bases). The CDR3 covers 16 residues. V dropped 0 bases and J dropped 2 bases, with 13 bases sitting between them. Germline assignment: CDR1 SGDLS and CDR2 YYNGEE.

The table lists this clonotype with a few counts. This CDR3 reads CASSPRKETQYF. The CDR3 DNA is TGTGCCAGCAGCCCTAGGAAGGAGACCCAGTACTTC. J is TRBJ2-5 and V is TRBV7-6; no firm D call. This CDR3 has 12 residues. V lost 5 bases and J 5 bases, leaving 9 bases between the germline ends. The V gene's germline CDR1 is SGHVS and CDR2 FNYEAQ.

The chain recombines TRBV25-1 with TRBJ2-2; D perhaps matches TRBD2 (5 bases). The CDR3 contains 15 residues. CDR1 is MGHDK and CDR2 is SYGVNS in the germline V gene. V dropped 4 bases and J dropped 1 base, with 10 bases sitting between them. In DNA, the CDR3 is TGTGCCAGCAGTGGAGGCGGGTGGAACACCGGGGAGCTGTTTTTT. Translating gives CASSGGGWNTGELFF.

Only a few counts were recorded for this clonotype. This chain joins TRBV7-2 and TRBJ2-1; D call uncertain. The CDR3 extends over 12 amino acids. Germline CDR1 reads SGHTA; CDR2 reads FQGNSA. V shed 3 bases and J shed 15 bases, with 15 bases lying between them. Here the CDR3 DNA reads TGTGCCAGCAGCTTGCGCCGGGCCAGCCCGTTCTTC. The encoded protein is CASSLRRASPFF.

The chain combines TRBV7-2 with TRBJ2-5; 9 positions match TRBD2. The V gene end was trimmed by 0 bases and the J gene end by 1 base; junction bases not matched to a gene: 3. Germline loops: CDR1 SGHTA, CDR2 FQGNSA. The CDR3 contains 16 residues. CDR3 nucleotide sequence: TGTGCCAGCAGCTTAGCGTCGACTAGCGGCCAAGAGACCCAGTACTTC. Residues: CASSLASTSGQETQYF. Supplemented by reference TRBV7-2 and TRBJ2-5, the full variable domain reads GAGVSQSPSNKVTEKGKDVELRCDPISGHTALYWYRQSLGQGLEFLIYFQGNSAPDKSGLPSDRFSAERTGGSVSTLTIQRTQQEDSAVYLCASSLASTSGQETQYFGPGTRLLVL.

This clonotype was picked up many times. The CDR3 here is CASSDSYEQYF. In DNA, the CDR3 is TGTGCCAGCAGTGACTCCTACGAGCAGTACTTC. The chain is built from TRBV6-1 and TRBJ2-7; D unclear. CDR3 length: 11 residues. Trimming left V 3 bases short and J 0 bases short, with 0 bases between. Per germline, CDR1 MNHNS and CDR2 SASEGT.

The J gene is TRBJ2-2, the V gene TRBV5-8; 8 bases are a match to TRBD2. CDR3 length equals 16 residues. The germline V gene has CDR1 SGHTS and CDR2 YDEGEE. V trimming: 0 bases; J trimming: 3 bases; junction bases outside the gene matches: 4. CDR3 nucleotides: TGTGCCAGCAGCTTGGCGGGGGGGCGATACACCGGGGAGCTGTTTTTT. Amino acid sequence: CASSLAGGRYTGELFF.

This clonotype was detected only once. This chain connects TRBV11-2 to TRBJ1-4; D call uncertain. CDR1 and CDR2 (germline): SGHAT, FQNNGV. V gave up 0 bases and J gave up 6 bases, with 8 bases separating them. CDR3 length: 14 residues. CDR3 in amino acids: CASSLEFTHEKLFF. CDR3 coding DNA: TGTGCCAGCAGCTTAGAGTTTACACATGAAAAACTGTTTTTT.

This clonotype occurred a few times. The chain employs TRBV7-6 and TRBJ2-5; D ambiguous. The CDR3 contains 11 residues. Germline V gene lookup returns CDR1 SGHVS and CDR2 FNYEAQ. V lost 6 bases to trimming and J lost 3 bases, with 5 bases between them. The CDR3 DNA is TGTGCCAGCAGGACGGAAGAGACCCAGTACTTC. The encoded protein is CASRTEETQYF.

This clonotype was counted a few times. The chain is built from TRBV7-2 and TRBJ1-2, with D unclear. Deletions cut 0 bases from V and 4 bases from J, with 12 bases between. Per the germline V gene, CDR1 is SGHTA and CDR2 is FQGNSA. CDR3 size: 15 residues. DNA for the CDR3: TGTGCCAGCAGCTTAGCGCTATTAGGCTTCTATGGCTACACCTTC. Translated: CASSLALLGFYGYTF.

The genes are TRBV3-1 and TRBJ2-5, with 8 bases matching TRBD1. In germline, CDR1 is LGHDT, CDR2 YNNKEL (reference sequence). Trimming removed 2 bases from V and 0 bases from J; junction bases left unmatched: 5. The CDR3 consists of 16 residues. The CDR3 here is CASSQFLTGDQETQYF. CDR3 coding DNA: TGTGCCAGCAGCCAATTTCTGACAGGGGACCAAGAGACCCAGTACTTC.

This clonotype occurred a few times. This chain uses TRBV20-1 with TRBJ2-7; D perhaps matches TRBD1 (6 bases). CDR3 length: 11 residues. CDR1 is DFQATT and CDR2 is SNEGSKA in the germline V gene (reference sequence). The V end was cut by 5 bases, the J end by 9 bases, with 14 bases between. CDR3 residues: CSAPRTAGQYF. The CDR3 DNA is TGCAGTGCTCCCCGGACAGCCGGGCAGTACTTC.

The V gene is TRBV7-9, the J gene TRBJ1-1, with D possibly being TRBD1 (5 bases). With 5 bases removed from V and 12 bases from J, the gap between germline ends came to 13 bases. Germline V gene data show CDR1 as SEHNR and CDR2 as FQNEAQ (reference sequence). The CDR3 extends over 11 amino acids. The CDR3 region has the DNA TGTGCCAGCAGCCCCGGGACGGAAACTTTCTTT. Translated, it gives CASSPGTETFF.

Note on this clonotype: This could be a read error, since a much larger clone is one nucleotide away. This chain's CDR3 is CASSLQGVGQEQYF. CDR3 nucleotides: TGCGCCAGCAGCTTACAGGGGGTGGGCCAAGAGCAGTACTTC. V and J are TRBV5-1 and TRBJ2-7; 8 positions agree with TRBD1. V dropped 2 bases and J dropped 7; count of bases not matched to a gene: 8. The CDR3 totals 14 residues. The germline V gene encodes CDR1 SGHRS and CDR2 YFSETQ.

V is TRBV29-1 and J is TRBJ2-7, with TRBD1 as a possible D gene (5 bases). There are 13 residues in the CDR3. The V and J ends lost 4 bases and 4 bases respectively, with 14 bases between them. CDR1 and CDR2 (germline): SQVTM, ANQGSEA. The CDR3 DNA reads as TGCAGCGTTGCCGACAGTTCAAGTTACGAGCAGTACTTC. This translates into CSVADSSSYEQYF.

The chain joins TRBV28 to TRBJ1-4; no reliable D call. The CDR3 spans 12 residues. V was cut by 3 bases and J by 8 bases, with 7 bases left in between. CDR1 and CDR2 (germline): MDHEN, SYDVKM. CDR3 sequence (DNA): TGTGCCAGCAGTTTGGTAGGAGAAAAACTGTTTTTT. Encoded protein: CASSLVGEKLFF.

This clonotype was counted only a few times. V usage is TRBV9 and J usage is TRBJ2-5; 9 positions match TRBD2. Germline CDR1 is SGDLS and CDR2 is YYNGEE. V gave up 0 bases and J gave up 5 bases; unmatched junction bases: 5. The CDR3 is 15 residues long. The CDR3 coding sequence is TGTGCCAGCAGCGTAGCTTGGAGCGGGAGGGAGACCCAGTACTTC. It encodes CASSVAWSGRETQYF.